The T cell receptor (beta chain) under discussion was sequenced for a study of T cells after yellow fever vaccination. Study context: Preparation of the low-cell-number fractions used SMART-Seq v4 Ultra Low Input.

Findings and limits, study-wide: Researchers noted that a small share of clonotypes showed up in both CD4 and CD8 compartments. Abundant bulk-derived clonotypes could contaminate FACS-sorted repertoires.

The CDR3 runs to 13 residues. V was shortened by 6 bases and J by 8 bases, with 14 bases between the two germline ends. CDR1 is LNHDA and CDR2 is SQIVND in the germline V gene (reference sequence). This clonotype was found a few times. No antigen is known for it. Template switching by 5'RACE produced TCR cDNA, adding a universal primer site and UMIs. TCRdb passed the 5' RACE reads through MiXCR, listing each CDR3 protein once. The sample lists under 400,000 distinct CDR3 sequences, 11% occurring once. This clonotype was sampled from a man in his late teens or twenties who received the YFV17D yellow fever vaccine. Sequenced material: PBMCs, taken on the day of the first yellow fever vaccination. The V call is TRBV19, the J call TRBJ1-5; D is unclear. The CDR3 spells CASRWDTSEPQHF. The CDR3 DNA follows: TGTGCCAGTAGGTGGGATACGAGCGAGCCCCAGCATTTT.